One and the same sample provided the 6 T cell receptor beta chains below, sequenced in a study of CD8 T cells in Susac syndrome. With random hexamers, reverse transcription was performed on roughly 0.45 to 1 ug of RNA. MiXCR was run by TCRdb on the immunoSEQ multiplex PCR reads, yielding one entry per CDR3 protein. Among approximately 200,000 distinct CDR3 sequences listed, 92% were seen once. The sample consisted of CD8+ T cells from PBMCs. These receptors were obtained from a human donor with multiple sclerosis.

V gene TRBV19 combines with J gene TRBJ2-3; D not certain. Trimming left V 8 bases short and J 3 bases short, with 6 bases between. Germline-derived CDR1 and CDR2 are LNHDA and SQIVND (reference sequence). The CDR3 runs to 11 residues. The CDR3 region is CASGATDTQYF. As DNA, the CDR3 is TGTGCCAGTGGAGCAACAGATACGCAGTATTTT.

The chain couples TRBV7-9 to TRBJ2-7; D might be TRBD1 (6 bases). Trimming cost V 0 bases and J 2 bases, with 17 bases left between them. This CDR3 comprises 17 residues. CDR1 is SEHNR, CDR2 FQNEAQ, per germline (reference sequence). The CDR3 sequence: CASSLASSGRGAYEQYF. The CDR3 bases are TGTGCCAGCAGCTTAGCATCCAGCGGCAGGGGAGCCTACGAGCAGTACTTC.

This chain links TRBV7-2 with TRBJ2-5; D uncertain. This CDR3 has 18 amino acids. Trimming took 3 bases from V and 5 from J, leaving 25 bases between them. The germline gives CDR1 SGHTA, CDR2 FQGNSA. This chain's CDR3 is CASSFWPVPSSDPETQYF. The CDR3 nucleotides are TGTGCCAGCAGCTTTTGGCCAGTTCCATCTTCTGACCCGGAGACCCAGTACTTC.

This chain links TRBV19 with TRBJ1-2; D is unresolved. With 1 base removed from V and 7 bases from J, the gap between germline ends came to 13 bases. This CDR3 contains 14 residues. The germline V gene encodes CDR1 LNHDA and CDR2 SQIVND (reference sequence). CDR3 in amino acids: CASSIAGSGGGYTF. The DNA of the CDR3 is TGTGCCAGTAGTATAGCGGGTTCGGGCGGTGGCTACACCTTC.

This chain connects TRBV27 to TRBJ1-3; tentative D call: TRBD1 (5 bases). With 2 bases removed from V and 0 bases from J, the gap between germline ends came to 5 bases. This CDR3 has 14 amino acids. Germline CDR1 reads MNHEY; CDR2 reads SMNVEV (reference sequence). The CDR3 reads CASSLGGSGNTIYF. In DNA form, the CDR3 reads TGTGCCAGCAGTTTAGGGGGCTCTGGAAACACCATATATTTT.

The chain couples TRBV4-2 to TRBJ2-1; unclear D gene. CDR3 length: 13 residues. In germline, CDR1 is LGHNA, CDR2 YNFKEQ. V lost 6 bases and J 2 bases, leaving 8 bases between the germline ends. The CDR3 region has the DNA TGTGCCAGCAGACCAGACACCTACAATGAGCAGTTCTTC. It yields the protein CASRPDTYNEQFF.